The text below deals with one T cell receptor beta chain. Treatment described: randomized to nivolumab then ipilimumab (arm A) or the reverse (arm B). No patient had prior DNA-damaging chemotherapy. PBMC sorting kept live CD3+CD8+ cells without CD19 or CD56. Sequencing used immunoSEQ multiplex PCR; TCRdb keeps in-frame clones, though not all of them. The repertoire holds about 20,000 clones, with approximately 80% as singletons. This record comes from a study of sequential checkpoint blockade in melanoma. In germline, CDR1 is SEHNR, CDR2 FQNEAQ (reference sequence). Trimming shortened V by 8 bases and J by 0 bases, and 12 bases separated the two germline ends. The CDR3 has 14 amino acids.

The TCR comes from a human donor with melanoma. V and J are TRBV7-9 and TRBJ2-3; tentatively, D is TRBD1 (5 bases). This material consisted of CD8+ T cells sorted from blood (inferred from file names), taken from a patient given nivolumab and ipilimumab in sequence. The CDR3 protein is CASGAQSSTDTQYF. CDR3 in DNA: TGTGCCAGCGGGGCCCAGTCTAGCACAGATACGCAGTATTTT.